Shown below are 5 T cell receptor beta chains from a single sample sequenced in a study of blood T cell repertoires in COVID-19 (TCRdb year 2020). The library was built by means of the immunoSEQ multiplex PCR assay. The source is immuneACCESS, and TCRdb retained only in-frame sequences with V and J called. Part of the clones is not carried over; for the studies checked, unresolved V genes explain less than half of this, and the remainder is unexplained. The sample table lists approximately 210,000 clones, 85% of them with a count of one. The top ten hold roughly 0.91% of the sample. Sample: peripheral blood. The receptors shown here come from a man between 60 and 75 years old with COVID-19, enrolled during active disease.

This clone appeared once. This rearrangement joins TRBV24-1 to TRBJ2-2; a possible D gene is TRBD1 (5 bases). Germline V gene lookup returns CDR1 KGHDR and CDR2 SFDVKD. The CDR3 totals 15 residues. The germline V and J ends were trimmed by 4 bases and 6 bases, with 14 bases remaining between them. In DNA form, the CDR3 reads TGTGCCACCAGTGACCCATCACAGGTGGCCGGGGAGCTGTTTTTT. Translation gives CATSDPSQVAGELFF.

The chain links TRBV11-2 to TRBJ2-7; maybe TRBD1 (6 bases). The CDR3 is made up of 14 amino acids. V was cut by 1 base and J by 6 bases, with 13 bases left in between. Germline V gives CDR1 SGHAT, CDR2 FQNNGV. The DNA for the CDR3 is TGTGCCAGCAGCTTAGTTTTTGGGACAACCGAGCAGTACTTC. Amino acid sequence: CASSLVFGTTEQYF.

V gene TRBV5-1 combines with J gene TRBJ1-1; D unclear. Looked up from germline, CDR1 is SGHRS and CDR2 is YFSETQ. CDR3 length equals 18 residues. Trimming shortened V by 0 bases and J by 3 bases, and 21 bases separated the two germline ends. This chain's CDR3 is CASSLVLGRGLADTEAFF. The CDR3, as DNA: TGCGCCAGCAGCTTGGTCCTCGGGAGAGGTCTAGCGGACACTGAAGCTTTCTTT.

The CDR3 reads CASSLAGRPGETQYF. In nucleotides, the CDR3 is TGTGCCAGCAGCTTAGCAGGGAGGCCGGGGGAGACCCAGTACTTC. This sequence joins TRBV13 and TRBJ2-5; weak D call: TRBD2 (6 bases). The CDR3 totals 15 residues. V gave up 1 base and J gave up 5 bases, with 14 bases separating them. Germline V gene data show CDR1 as PRHDT and CDR2 as FYEKMQ (reference sequence).

The V and J genes are TRBV28 and TRBJ1-2; possibly TRBD1 for D (5 bases). V was trimmed by 5 bases and J by 7 bases, leaving 17 bases between them. The CDR3 length is 14 residues. Germline CDR1 and CDR2: MDHEN and SYDVKM. The CDR3 DNA sequence: TGTGCCAGCAGTCCCATGTCGGACATTGGTGGCTACACCTTC. Its protein is CASSPMSDIGGYTF.